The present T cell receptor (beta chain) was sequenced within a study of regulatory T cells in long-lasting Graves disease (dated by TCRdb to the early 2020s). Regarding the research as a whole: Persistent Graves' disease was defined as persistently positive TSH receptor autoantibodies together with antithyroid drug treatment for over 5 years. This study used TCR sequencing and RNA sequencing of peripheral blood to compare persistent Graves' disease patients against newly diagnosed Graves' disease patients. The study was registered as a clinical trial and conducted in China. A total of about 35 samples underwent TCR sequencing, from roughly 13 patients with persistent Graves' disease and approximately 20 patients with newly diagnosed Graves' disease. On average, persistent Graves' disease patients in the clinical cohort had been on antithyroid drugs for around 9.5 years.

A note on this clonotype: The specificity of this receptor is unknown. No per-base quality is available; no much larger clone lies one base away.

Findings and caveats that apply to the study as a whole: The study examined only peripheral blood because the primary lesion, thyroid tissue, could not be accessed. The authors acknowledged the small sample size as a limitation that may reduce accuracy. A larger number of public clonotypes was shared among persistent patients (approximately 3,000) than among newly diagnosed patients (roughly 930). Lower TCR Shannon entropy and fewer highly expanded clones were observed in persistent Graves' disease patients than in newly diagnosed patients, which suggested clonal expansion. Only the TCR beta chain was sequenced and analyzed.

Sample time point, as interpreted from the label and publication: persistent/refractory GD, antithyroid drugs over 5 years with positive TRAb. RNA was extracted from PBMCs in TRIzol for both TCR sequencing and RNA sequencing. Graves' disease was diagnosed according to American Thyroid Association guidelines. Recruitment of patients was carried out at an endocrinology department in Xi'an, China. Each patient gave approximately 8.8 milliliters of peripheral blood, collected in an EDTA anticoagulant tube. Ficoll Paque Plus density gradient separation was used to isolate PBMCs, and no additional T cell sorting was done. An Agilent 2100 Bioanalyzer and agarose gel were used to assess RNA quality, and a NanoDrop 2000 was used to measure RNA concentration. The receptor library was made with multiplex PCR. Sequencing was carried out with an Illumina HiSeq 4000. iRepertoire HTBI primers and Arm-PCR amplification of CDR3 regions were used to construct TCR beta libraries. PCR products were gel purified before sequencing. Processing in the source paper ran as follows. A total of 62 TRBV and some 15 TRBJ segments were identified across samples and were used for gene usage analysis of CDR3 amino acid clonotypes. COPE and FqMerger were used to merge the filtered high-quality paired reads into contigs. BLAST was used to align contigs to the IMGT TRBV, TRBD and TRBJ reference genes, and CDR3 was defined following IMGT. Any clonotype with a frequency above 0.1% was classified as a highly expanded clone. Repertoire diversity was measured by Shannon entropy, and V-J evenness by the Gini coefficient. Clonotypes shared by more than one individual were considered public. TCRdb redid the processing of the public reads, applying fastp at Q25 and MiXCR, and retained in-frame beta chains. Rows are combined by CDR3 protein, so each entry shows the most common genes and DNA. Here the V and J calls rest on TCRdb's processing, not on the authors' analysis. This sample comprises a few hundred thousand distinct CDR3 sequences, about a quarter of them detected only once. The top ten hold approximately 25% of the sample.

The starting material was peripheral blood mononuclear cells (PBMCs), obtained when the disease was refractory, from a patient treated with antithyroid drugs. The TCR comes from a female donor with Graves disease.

The DNA is as follows: TGTGCCAGCAGCCATCTCACTAGCGGGAGTGACATTCAGTACTTC. Translated, this is CASSHLTSGSDIQYF. The sequence is built from TRBV3-1 and TRBJ2-4; TRBD2 aligns with 11 central bases. Taken from the germline V gene (reference sequence), the CDR1 and CDR2 loops are LGHDT and YNNKEL. The CDR3 holds 15 amino acids from the cysteine to the phenylalanine. Only the CDR3 part of the read is kept: 45 bases, read in frame from the first base. Trimming takes 3 bases off V and 8 bases off J; junction bases not matched to a gene: 6.